This TCR beta chain was found in a study of blood T cell repertoires in COVID-19. This table comes from immunoSEQ multiplex PCR, and its TCRdb copy is limited to in-frame clones, with some not included. This table has a few hundred thousand clones, about nine tenths appearing once. Trimming took 4 bases from V and 3 from J, leaving 15 bases between them. The CDR3 is made up of 15 amino acids. The germline gives CDR1 MNHEY, CDR2 SVGAGI. Cohorts were determined from participant-reported clinical history. The receptor was derived from a woman in her forties who had been exposed to COVID-19. The material sequenced was PBMCs or T cells enriched from blood (not recorded which). The chain has TRBV6-5 and TRBJ1-2, with D possibly matching TRBD1 (5 bases). The CDR3 DNA reads TGTGCCAGCAGTTTCACAGGTCCTAGGGACTATGGCTACACCTTC. Translating it yields CASSFTGPRDYGYTF.